One and the same sample provided the 25 T cell receptor beta chains below, sequenced in a study of cytomegalovirus exposure and HLA in healthy donors. Using immunoSEQ multiplex PCR, the repertoire was profiled, and TCRdb retains in-frame clones only, with some absent. The table lists roughly 190,000 clones, 86% of them singletons. The sequenced sample was PBMCs. Receptor source: a woman aged 18-30 years in good health and CMV-seronegative.

This sequence joins TRBV9 and TRBJ2-3; 13 bases agree with TRBD2. Trimming removed 4 bases from V and 5 bases from J; junction bases left unmatched: 4. CDR1 SGDLS and CDR2 YYNGEE come from the germline V gene. The CDR3 loop spans 15 amino acids. CDR3 coding DNA: TGTGCCAGCAGCCCCACTAGCGGGAGGGGAGATACGCAGTATTTT. Translation: CASSPTSGRGDTQYF.

This clone was observed once. The CDR3 spells CASSVSLAGRLPAQDTQYF. Here the CDR3 DNA reads TGTGCCAGCAGCGTCTCCTTAGCGGGGCGACTCCCGGCACAAGATACGCAGTATTTT. The chain employs TRBV9 and TRBJ2-3; 8 nucleotides line up with TRBD2. Trimming at V came to 2 bases and at J to 5 bases, leaving 19 bases not matched to a gene. This CDR3 comprises 19 residues. CDR1 is SGDLS, CDR2 YYNGEE, per germline.

The V call is TRBV27, the J call TRBJ2-2; D is undetermined. In germline, CDR1 is MNHEY, CDR2 SMNVEV (reference sequence). V lost 2 bases, J lost 5 bases, and 9 bases lay in between. The CDR3 length is 14 residues. CDR3 DNA: TGTGCCAGCAGTTTACATAGCCTTACCGGGGAGCTGTTTTTT. It codes for CASSLHSLTGELFF.

This CDR3 reads CASSLGGLAVYNEQFF. Here the CDR3 DNA reads TGTGCCAGCAGCTTAGGGGGACTAGCGGTTTACAATGAGCAGTTCTTC. The chain employs TRBV11-1 and TRBJ2-1, with TRBD2 matching 11 bases. The CDR3 extends over 16 amino acids. Germline V gene sequence: CDR1 SGHAT, CDR2 FQDESV (reference sequence). Unmatched junction bases numbered 3, after V lost 1 base and J lost 4 bases. Full variable domain (rest looked up from reference TRBV11-1 and TRBJ2-1): EAEVAQSPRYKITEKSQAVAFWCDPISGHATLYWYRQILGQGPELLVQFQDESVVDDSQLPKDRFSAERLKGVDSTLKIQPAELGDSAMYLCASSLGGLAVYNEQFFGPGTRLTVL.

This sequence joins TRBV21-1 and TRBJ2-7; the D call in the table, TRBD2, was not verified against the DNA. TRBV21-1 is a pseudogene. The CDR3 spans 16 residues. This CDR3 reads CASSPQTSGDTYEQYF. CDR3 in DNA: TGTGCCAGCAGCCCACAGACTAGCGGGGATACCTACGAGCAGTACTTC.

The DNA of the CDR3 is TGTGCCAGCAGCCGTAGCGGGAGGGCCGGCGAGACCCAGTACTTC. Amino acid sequence: CASSRSGRAGETQYF. V and J are TRBV6-5 and TRBJ2-5; 11 bases align to TRBD2. The CDR3 has 15 amino acids. V dropped 6 bases and J dropped 5; count of bases not matched to a gene: 8. Germline CDR1 MNHEY, CDR2 SVGAGI.

J is TRBJ1-2 and V is TRBV7-9, with TRBD1 matching over 7 bases. CDR1 and CDR2 (germline): SEHNR, FQNEAQ (reference sequence). The CDR3 length is 14 residues. V trimming: 5 bases; J trimming: 8 bases; junction bases outside the gene matches: 11. The CDR3 coding sequence is TGTGCCAGCAGCCATCGGGACAGAAGGTTCGGCTACACCTTC. It translates to CASSHRDRRFGYTF.

This chain uses TRBV7-9 with TRBJ2-1; a weak D match, TRBD2 (6 bases). The CDR3 is 11 residues long. Per the germline V gene, CDR1 is SEHNR and CDR2 is FQNEAQ (reference sequence). The CDR3 DNA is TGTGCTGGCGGGGCCTACAATGAGCAGTTCTTC. This codes for CAGGAYNEQFF.

The chain has TRBV7-6 and TRBJ1-1; D perhaps matches TRBD1 (6 bases). This CDR3 contains 15 residues. V dropped 4 bases and J dropped 8 bases, with 20 bases sitting between them. Germline CDR1 and CDR2: SGHVS and FNYEAQ. CDR3 amino acids: CASSSKSRQVSEAFF. CDR3 nucleotide sequence: TGTGCCAGCAGCTCAAAAAGTCGACAGGTGTCCGAAGCTTTCTTT.

This clone came up once. The chain carries TRBV4-1 and TRBJ2-5, with a weak D call TRBD1 (6 bases). Germline assignment: CDR1 MGHRA and CDR2 YSYEKL. CDR3 length: 15 residues. Trimming stripped 4 bases from V and 5 bases from J, with 17 bases between. The CDR3 is CASSLTGTSLETQYF. The CDR3, as DNA: TGCGCCAGCAGCCTTACAGGGACCTCCTTGGAGACCCAGTACTTC.

This chain uses TRBV5-1 with TRBJ1-2; 7 bases agree with TRBD1. There are 13 residues in the CDR3. Germline CDR1 SGHRS, CDR2 YFSETQ. The V segment lost 5 bases and the J segment 8 bases; nucleotides outside the gene matches: 9. CDR3 bases: TGCGCCAGCAGAAGAGCAGGGGGTGCCGGCTACACCTTC. Protein sequence: CASRRAGGAGYTF.

The CDR3 loop is CAWHSSGGNTEAFF. CDR3 in DNA: TGTGCCTGGCACTCTTCAGGGGGGAACACTGAAGCTTTCTTT. The chain combines TRBV30 with TRBJ1-1, with 7 bases matching TRBD1. The V and J ends lost 5 bases and 1 base, in that order; junction bases with no gene match: 7. The CDR3 consists of 14 residues. CDR1 and CDR2 (germline): GTSNPN, SVGIG (reference sequence).

This rearrangement joins TRBV19 to TRBJ1-5; TRBD1 matches at 7 bases. Germline CDR1 is LNHDA and CDR2 is SQIVND (reference sequence). CDR3 size: 14 residues. The V segment lost 6 bases and the J segment 3 bases; nucleotides outside the gene matches: 5. CDR3 loop: CASSRQGSNQPQHF. For the CDR3, the DNA is TGTGCCAGTAGCCGACAGGGTTCCAATCAGCCCCAGCATTTT.

V usage is TRBV7-9 and J usage is TRBJ1-2; no firm D call. Germline V gene data show CDR1 as SEHNR and CDR2 as FQNEAQ (reference sequence). V lost 3 bases to trimming and J lost 8 bases, with 13 bases between them. The CDR3 consists of 13 residues. The CDR3 DNA is TGTGCCAGCAGCTTTAGAGATTCATCGGGCTACACCTTC. Translating it yields CASSFRDSSGYTF.

The chain links TRBV5-5 to TRBJ1-1; unclear D gene. The germline gives CDR1 SGHKS, CDR2 YYEKEE (reference sequence). This CDR3 region has 15 residues. V was clipped by 4 bases and J by 6 bases, with 19 bases between them. The CDR3 nucleotides are TGTGCCAGCAGCGATCGGAGTCGGGTCGGGGCTGAAGCTTTCTTT. Residues: CASSDRSRVGAEAFF.

The chain links TRBV10-3 to TRBJ1-4, with D possibly matching TRBD1 (5 bases). The V gene lost 9 bases and the J gene lost 3 bases, with 11 bases spanning the gap. Looked up from germline, CDR1 is ENHRY and CDR2 is SYGVKD. The CDR3 length is 13 residues. The CDR3 region has the DNA TGTGCCATTACGACAGCACCTAATGAAAAACTGTTTTTT. It codes for CAITTAPNEKLFF.

On this clone itself: The sample carries other DNA sequences with the same CDR3. The chain combines TRBV11-3 with TRBJ2-3; D might be TRBD1 (6 bases). V was pared by 5 bases and J by 6 bases, with 15 bases between. The germline V gene encodes CDR1 SGHNT and CDR2 YENEEA. There are 14 residues in the CDR3. CDR3 in amino acids: CASSPRQGSDTQYF. The CDR3 bases are TGTGCCAGCAGCCCAAGGCAGGGGTCGGATACGCAGTATTTT.

This chain links TRBV5-5 with TRBJ1-2; D gene ambiguous. Deletions cut 1 base from V and 2 bases from J, with 6 bases between. Looked up from germline, CDR1 is SGHKS and CDR2 is YYEKEE (reference sequence). This CDR3 spans 13 amino acids. CDR3 in DNA: TGTGCCAGCAGCTTGTCTCTAAACTATGGCTACACCTTC. This codes for CASSLSLNYGYTF.

The chain carries TRBV5-1 and TRBJ1-2, with TRBD1 as a possible D gene (6 bases). This CDR3 contains 14 residues. V lost 7 bases to trimming and J lost 4 bases, with 17 bases between them. CDR1 and CDR2 from the germline V gene are SGHRS and YFSETQ. CDR3 region: CASRWTGQSYGYTF. CDR3 DNA sequence: TGCGCCAGCCGCTGGACGGGACAATCCTATGGCTACACCTTC.

V is TRBV19 and J is TRBJ1-5, with a possible D match to TRBD1 (5 bases). Germline V gives CDR1 LNHDA, CDR2 SQIVND (reference sequence). The CDR3 extends over 15 amino acids. Between the trimmed V and J ends, which lost 5 bases and 0 bases, there was a span of 11 bases. The CDR3 here is CASSDQGYSNQPQHF. For the CDR3, the DNA is TGTGCCAGTAGTGACCAGGGTTATAGCAATCAGCCCCAGCATTTT.

This sequence joins TRBV6-1 and TRBJ2-3; possible D gene TRBD2, 5 bases. In germline, CDR1 is MNHNS, CDR2 SASEGT. CDR3 length: 13 residues. Trimming removed 2 bases from V and 3 bases from J, with 6 bases in between. The CDR3, as DNA: TGTGCCAGCAGTGAATGGACTACAGATACGCAGTATTTT. Translating gives CASSEWTTDTQYF.

This rearrangement joins TRBV12-2 to TRBJ2-1; TRBD1 is the table's D call, not checked against the DNA. TRBV12-2 is deemed a pseudogene. This CDR3 region has 22 residues. CDR3 DNA sequence: TGTGCAAGTCGCAAACAGGGGGCCTGGTCGGGAGGGCCTTTTACGTTGGTCAATGAGCAGTTCTTC. It yields the protein CASRKQGAWSGGPFTLVNEQFF.

The V call is TRBV19, the J call TRBJ2-7, with TRBD2 as a possible D gene (7 bases). The germline V gene encodes CDR1 LNHDA and CDR2 SQIVND (reference sequence). The CDR3 has 15 amino acids. V shed 4 bases and J shed 9 bases, with 22 bases lying between them. CDR3 DNA: TGTGCCAGTAGTACCTCAGGGGCTCTAGCGGAAACGCAGTACTTC. This translates into CASSTSGALAETQYF. Filled out from reference TRBV19 and TRBJ2-7, the complete variable domain reads DGGITQSPKYLFRKEGQNVTLSCEQNLNHDAMYWYRQDPGQGLRLIYYSQIVNDFQKGDIAEGYSVSREKKESFPLTVTSAQKNPTAFYLCASSTSGALAETQYFGPGTRLTVT.

The chain uses TRBV14 and TRBJ2-1, with 7 bases matching TRBD2. The CDR3 loop spans 15 amino acids. Losses at the gene ends were 1 base for V and 7 bases for J; bases not matched to a gene: 7. In germline, CDR1 is SGHDN, CDR2 FVKESK. The CDR3 loop reads CASSQGAGLGNEQFF. The CDR3 bases are TGTGCCAGCAGCCAAGGAGCGGGATTAGGAAATGAGCAGTTCTTC.

The rearrangement links TRBV19 to TRBJ1-2; 7 bases agree with TRBD1. The CDR3 extends over 13 amino acids. V trimming: 2 bases; J trimming: 8 bases; junction bases outside the gene matches: 5. Per germline, CDR1 LNHDA and CDR2 SQIVND (reference sequence). The CDR3 here is CASSIRDSSGYTF. The CDR3 region has the DNA TGTGCCAGTAGTATAAGGGACAGTAGCGGCTACACCTTC.